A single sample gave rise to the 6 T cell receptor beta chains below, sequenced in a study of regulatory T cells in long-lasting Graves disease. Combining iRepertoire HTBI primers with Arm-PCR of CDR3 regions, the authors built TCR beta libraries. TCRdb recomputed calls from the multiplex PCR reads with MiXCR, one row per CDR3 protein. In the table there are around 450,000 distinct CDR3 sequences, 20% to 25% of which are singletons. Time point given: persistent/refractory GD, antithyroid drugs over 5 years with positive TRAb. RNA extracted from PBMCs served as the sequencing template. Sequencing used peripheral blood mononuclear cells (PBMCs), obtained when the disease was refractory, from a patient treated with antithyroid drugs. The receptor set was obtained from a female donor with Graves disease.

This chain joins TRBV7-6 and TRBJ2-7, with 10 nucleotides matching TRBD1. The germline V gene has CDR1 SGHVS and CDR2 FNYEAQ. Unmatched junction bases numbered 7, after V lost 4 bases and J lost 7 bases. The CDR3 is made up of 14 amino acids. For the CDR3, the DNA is TGTGCCAGCAGCTACCTCGACAGGGGGCAGGAGCAGTACTTC. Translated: CASSYLDRGQEQYF.

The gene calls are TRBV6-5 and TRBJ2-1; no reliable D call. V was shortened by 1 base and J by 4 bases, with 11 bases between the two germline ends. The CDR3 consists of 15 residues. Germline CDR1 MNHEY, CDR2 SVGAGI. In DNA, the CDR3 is TGTGCCAGCAGTTACTTGGTCTCCCGTTACAATGAGCAGTTCTTC. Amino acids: CASSYLVSRYNEQFF.

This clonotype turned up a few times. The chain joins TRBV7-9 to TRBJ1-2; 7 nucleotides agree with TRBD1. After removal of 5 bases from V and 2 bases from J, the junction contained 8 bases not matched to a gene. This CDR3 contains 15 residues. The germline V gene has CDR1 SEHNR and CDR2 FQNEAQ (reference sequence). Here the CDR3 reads CASSLPGQENYGYTF. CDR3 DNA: TGTGCCAGCAGCCTCCCTGGACAGGAAAACTATGGCTACACCTTC.

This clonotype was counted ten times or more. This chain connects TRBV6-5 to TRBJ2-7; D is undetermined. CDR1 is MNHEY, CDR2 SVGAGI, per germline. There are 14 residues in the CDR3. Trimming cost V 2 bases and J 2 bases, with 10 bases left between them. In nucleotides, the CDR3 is TGTGCCAGCAGTTACACCTCCACTCCCTACGAGCAGTACTTC. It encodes CASSYTSTPYEQYF.

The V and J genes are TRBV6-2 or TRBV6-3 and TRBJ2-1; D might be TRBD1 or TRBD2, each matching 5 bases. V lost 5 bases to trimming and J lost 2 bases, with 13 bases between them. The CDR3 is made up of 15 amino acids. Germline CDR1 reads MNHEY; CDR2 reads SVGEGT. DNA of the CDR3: TGTGCCAGCAGTAATCCCGGGACCACCTACAATGAGCAGTTCTTC. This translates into CASSNPGTTYNEQFF.

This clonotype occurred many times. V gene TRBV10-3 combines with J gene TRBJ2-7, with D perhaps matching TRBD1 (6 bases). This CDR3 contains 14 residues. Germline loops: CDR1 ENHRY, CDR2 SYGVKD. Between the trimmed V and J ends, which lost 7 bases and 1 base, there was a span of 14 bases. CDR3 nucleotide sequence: TGTGCCATCATGACTGACAGGTTTTCCTACGAGCAGTACTTC. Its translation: CAIMTDRFSYEQYF.